A selection of T cell receptor beta chains follows, all from one sample in a study of blood T cell repertoires in COVID-19. Assay used: immunoSEQ multiplex PCR; TCRdb lists only in-frame clones, some missing. The table lists 200,000 to 250,000 clones, nearly 95% of them singletons, with 0.8% to 0.95% in the top ten. Input material: peripheral blood. The receptors were sampled from a man aged 25-40 years with COVID-19, enrolled during active disease. CDR3s include the opening cysteine and the closing phenylalanine or tryptophan. A D gene is named only where the DNA matches it firmly. The size field is filled for only some rows; it gives once, few, many or a size class.

v_gene: TRBV7-9
d_gene: .
abundance: .
j_gene: TRBJ1-4
CDR3aa: CASSPRGGEAEKLFF
CDR3nt: TGTGCCAGCAGCCCTCGTGGGGGCGAGGCTGAAAAACTGTTTTTT

v_gene: TRBV18
d_gene: .
abundance: .
j_gene: TRBJ2-2
CDR3aa: CASSSHRPANTGELFF
CDR3nt: TGTGCCAGCTCTAGCCACCGTCCGGCGAACACCGGGGAGCTGTTTTTT

v_gene: TRBV18
d_gene: TRBD1
abundance: .
j_gene: TRBJ2-2
CDR3aa: CASSPLGQGVTGELFF
CDR3nt: TGTGCCAGCTCACCATTGGGCCAGGGGGTCACCGGGGAGCTGTTTTTT

v_gene: TRBV5-1
d_gene: TRBD1
abundance: .
j_gene: TRBJ1-1
CDR3aa: CASSLEGTGSRNTEAFF
CDR3nt: TGCGCCAGCAGCTTGGAAGGGACAGGGTCCCGTAACACTGAAGCTTTCTTT

v_gene: TRBV19
d_gene: TRBD1
abundance: .
j_gene: TRBJ2-7
CDR3aa: CASSIPGGYEQYF
CDR3nt: TGTGCCAGTAGTATCCCAGGGGGCTACGAGCAGTACTTC

v_gene: TRBV7-7
d_gene: .
abundance: .
j_gene: TRBJ2-1
CDR3aa: CASSLMGRAGEQFF
CDR3nt: TGTGCCAGCAGCTTAATGGGTAGGGCGGGTGAGCAGTTCTTC

v_gene: TRBV7-9
d_gene: TRBD1
abundance: .
j_gene: TRBJ2-7
CDR3aa: CASSFPLIRDRDYEQYF
CDR3nt: TGTGCCAGCAGCTTCCCCCTTATTAGGGACAGAGACTACGAGCAGTACTTC

v_gene: TRBV6-5
d_gene: .
abundance: .
j_gene: TRBJ2-7
CDR3aa: CASGAPYEQYF
CDR3nt: TGTGCCAGCGGGGCTCCCTACGAGCAGTACTTC

v_gene: TRBV9
d_gene: TRBD2
abundance: .
j_gene: TRBJ2-2
CDR3aa: CASSVSGGHTGELFF
CDR3nt: TGTGCCAGCAGCGTCAGCGGGGGCCACACCGGGGAGCTGTTTTTT

v_gene: TRBV4-2
d_gene: .
abundance: few
j_gene: TRBJ1-1
CDR3aa: CASSQDRWELVNTEAFF
CDR3nt: TGTGCCAGCAGCCAAGATAGGTGGGAACTAGTGAACACTGAAGCTTTCTTT

v_gene: TRBV2
d_gene: .
abundance: .
j_gene: TRBJ1-6
CDR3aa: CASSEIWDTHNSPLHF
CDR3nt: TGTGCCAGCAGTGAAATTTGGGACACTCATAATTCACCCCTCCACTTT

v_gene: TRBV24-1
d_gene: .
abundance: .
j_gene: TRBJ1-6
CDR3aa: CATSGPSRGPLHF
CDR3nt: TGTGCCACCAGTGGACCCTCACGAGGGCCCCTCCACTTT

v_gene: TRBV7-2
d_gene: .
abundance: .
j_gene: TRBJ1-6
CDR3aa: CASSSRLSGSSPLHF
CDR3nt: TGTGCCAGCAGCTCTCGATTATCAGGGTCTTCACCCCTCCACTTT

v_gene: TRBV6-5
d_gene: TRBD1
abundance: .
j_gene: TRBJ2-7
CDR3aa: CASRTMTTGAYEQYF
CDR3nt: TGTGCCAGCAGAACAATGACTACAGGGGCCTACGAGCAGTACTTC

v_gene: TRBV5-4
d_gene: TRBD1
abundance: .
j_gene: TRBJ1-3
CDR3aa: CASSATGFSGNTIYF
CDR3nt: TGTGCCAGCAGCGCGACAGGGTTCTCTGGAAACACCATATATTTT

v_gene: TRBV29-1
d_gene: .
abundance: .
j_gene: TRBJ1-5
CDR3aa: CSARGQSNQPQHF
CDR3nt: TGCAGCGCCAGAGGACAGAGCAATCAGCCCCAGCATTTT

v_gene: TRBV5-4
d_gene: .
abundance: few
j_gene: TRBJ2-7
CDR3aa: CASSPWGEQTYEQYF
CDR3nt: TGTGCCAGCAGCCCGTGGGGGGAACAGACCTACGAGCAGTACTTC

v_gene: TRBV5-1
d_gene: .
abundance: .
j_gene: TRBJ1-3
CDR3aa: CASSVSGNSGNTIYF
CDR3nt: TGCGCCAGCAGCGTATCCGGGAACTCTGGAAACACCATATATTTT

v_gene: TRBV9
d_gene: TRBD2
abundance: .
j_gene: TRBJ2-2
CDR3aa: CASSVVGGSYTGELFF
CDR3nt: TGTGCCAGCAGCGTAGTGGGGGGGTCCTACACCGGGGAGCTGTTTTTT

v_gene: TRBV9
d_gene: TRBD1
abundance: .
j_gene: TRBJ1-6
CDR3aa: CASSDPLDRSSYNSPLHF
CDR3nt: TGTGCCAGCAGCGACCCGCTGGACAGGAGCTCCTATAATTCACCCCTCCACTTT

v_gene: TRBV6-4
d_gene: .
abundance: .
j_gene: TRBJ1-2
CDR3aa: CASSETTVQDGYTF
CDR3nt: TGTGCCAGCAGTGAGACGACGGTCCAGGATGGCTACACCTTC

v_gene: TRBV4-1
d_gene: TRBD2
abundance: .
j_gene: TRBJ2-1
CDR3aa: CASSPLAGGDNEQFF
CDR3nt: TGCGCCAGCAGCCCCCTAGCGGGGGGGGACAATGAGCAGTTCTTC

v_gene: TRBV6-5
d_gene: TRBD2
abundance: .
j_gene: TRBJ2-2
CDR3aa: CASRLAGGPGGELFF
CDR3nt: TGTGCCAGCAGACTAGCGGGGGGGCCTGGCGGGGAGCTGTTTTTT

v_gene: TRBV2
d_gene: .
abundance: .
j_gene: TRBJ1-1
CDR3aa: CASSRQVSSTEAFF
CDR3nt: TGTGCCAGCAGCCGACAGGTGTCCTCCACTGAAGCTTTCTTT

v_gene: TRBV10-3
d_gene: TRBD2
abundance: .
j_gene: TRBJ2-1
CDR3aa: CAISGRLAYNEQFF
CDR3nt: TGTGCCATCAGTGGAAGACTAGCGTACAATGAGCAGTTCTTC

v_gene: TRBV9
d_gene: TRBD2
abundance: .
j_gene: TRBJ2-1
CDR3aa: CASSNRKGRGTSYNEQFF
CDR3nt: TGTGCCAGCAGCAACCGGAAGGGGCGGGGGACCTCCTACAATGAGCAGTTCTTC

v_gene: TRBV10-3
d_gene: .
abundance: .
j_gene: TRBJ2-7
CDR3aa: CAISVDVSGVQYF
CDR3nt: TGTGCCATCAGTGTAGACGTTAGCGGCGTGCAGTACTTC

v_gene: TRBV7-9
d_gene: .
abundance: .
j_gene: TRBJ1-1
CDR3aa: CASSFSGADEAFF
CDR3nt: TGTGCCAGCAGCTTTTCAGGGGCCGATGAAGCTTTCTTT

v_gene: TRBV7-3
d_gene: .
abundance: .
j_gene: TRBJ1-1
CDR3aa: CASSLIQGLNTEAFF
CDR3nt: TGTGCCAGCAGCTTAATTCAGGGTCTGAACACTGAAGCTTTCTTT

v_gene: TRBV5-6
d_gene: TRBD1
abundance: .
j_gene: TRBJ1-3
CDR3aa: CASSTGQYSGNTIYF
CDR3nt: TGTGCCAGCAGCACGGGACAGTACTCTGGAAACACCATATATTTT

v_gene: TRBV29-1
d_gene: .
abundance: .
j_gene: TRBJ2-2
CDR3aa: CSVSQNNRAGELFF
CDR3nt: TGCAGCGTCTCTCAGAACAACAGGGCCGGGGAGCTGTTTTTT

v_gene: TRBV3-1/TRBV3-2
d_gene: .
abundance: .
j_gene: TRBJ1-1
CDR3aa: CASSQEGRDTEAFF
CDR3nt: TGTGCCAGCAGCCAGGAGGGCCGAGACACTGAAGCTTTCTTT

v_gene: TRBV6-4
d_gene: .
abundance: .
j_gene: TRBJ2-3
CDR3aa: CASSDGAGMTNTQYF
CDR3nt: TGTGCCAGCAGTGACGGGGCAGGGATGACGAATACGCAGTATTTT

v_gene: TRBV25-1
d_gene: TRBD1
abundance: .
j_gene: TRBJ1-2
CDR3aa: CASSPTSTGGAGGYTF
CDR3nt: TGTGCCAGCAGTCCAACTTCGACAGGGGGCGCGGGTGGCTACACCTTC

v_gene: TRBV10-3
d_gene: TRBD1
abundance: .
j_gene: TRBJ1-1
CDR3aa: CAISEGTGMGTEAFF
CDR3nt: TGTGCCATCAGTGAGGGGACAGGTATGGGAACTGAAGCTTTCTTT

v_gene: TRBV6-2/TRBV6-3
d_gene: TRBD2
abundance: .
j_gene: TRBJ2-1
CDR3aa: CASSHGLAFFNEQFF
CDR3nt: TGTGCCAGCAGCCACGGACTAGCGTTCTTTAATGAGCAGTTCTTC

v_gene: TRBV6-5
d_gene: .
abundance: .
j_gene: TRBJ1-4
CDR3aa: CASNTGNREKLFF
CDR3nt: TGTGCCAGCAATACGGGGAATAGAGAAAAACTGTTTTTT

v_gene: TRBV18
d_gene: .
abundance: .
j_gene: TRBJ1-2
CDR3aa: CASSPGASDYGYTF
CDR3nt: TGTGCCAGCTCACCAGGGGCCTCGGATTATGGCTACACCTTC

v_gene: TRBV30
d_gene: .
abundance: .
j_gene: TRBJ1-5
CDR3aa: CAWSVGQGYSNQPQHF
CDR3nt: TGTGCCTGGAGTGTAGGGCAGGGCTATAGCAATCAGCCCCAGCATTTT

v_gene: TRBV9
d_gene: .
abundance: .
j_gene: TRBJ1-5
CDR3aa: CASSVAQVGQPQHF
CDR3nt: TGTGCCAGCAGCGTAGCCCAGGTCGGTCAGCCCCAGCATTTT

v_gene: TRBV27
d_gene: .
abundance: .
j_gene: TRBJ1-1
CDR3aa: CASSYTGGTEAFF
CDR3nt: TGTGCCAGCAGTTACACAGGCGGCACTGAAGCTTTCTTT

v_gene: TRBV3-1/TRBV3-2
d_gene: TRBD1
abundance: .
j_gene: TRBJ2-3
CDR3aa: CASRTGGAGTQYF
CDR3nt: TGTGCCAGCAGGACAGGGGGGGCCGGTACGCAGTATTTT

v_gene: TRBV7-9
d_gene: TRBD1
abundance: .
j_gene: TRBJ1-5
CDR3aa: CASSLVRTGASNSNQPQHF
CDR3nt: TGTGCCAGCAGCTTAGTTCGGACAGGAGCCTCCAATAGCAATCAGCCCCAGCATTTT

v_gene: TRBV6-1
d_gene: .
abundance: .
j_gene: TRBJ2-3
CDR3aa: CASSDRGHSTDTQYF
CDR3nt: TGTGCCAGCAGTGACAGGGGTCACTCCACAGATACGCAGTATTTT

v_gene: TRBV7-9
d_gene: .
abundance: .
j_gene: TRBJ2-2
CDR3aa: CASSLQGTNTGELFF
CDR3nt: TGTGCCAGCAGCTTGCAGGGGACGAACACCGGGGAGCTGTTTTTT

v_gene: TRBV19
d_gene: TRBD1
abundance: once
j_gene: TRBJ1-5
CDR3aa: CASSPDRDQPQHF
CDR3nt: TGTGCCAGTAGTCCGGACAGGGATCAGCCCCAGCATTTT

v_gene: TRBV18
d_gene: TRBD1
abundance: .
j_gene: TRBJ2-1
CDR3aa: CASSPPGTGINEQFF
CDR3nt: TGTGCCAGCTCACCGCCCGGGACAGGGATTAATGAGCAGTTCTTC

v_gene: TRBV27
d_gene: .
abundance: .
j_gene: TRBJ2-7
CDR3aa: CASSFTQGSPEQYF
CDR3nt: TGTGCCAGCAGTTTTACCCAGGGCTCCCCCGAGCAGTACTTC

v_gene: TRBV7-2
d_gene: TRBD1
abundance: few
j_gene: TRBJ1-3
CDR3aa: CASSSHPGGDRGNTIYF
CDR3nt: TGTGCCAGCAGCTCTCACCCAGGGGGCGACAGGGGAAACACCATATATTTT

v_gene: TRBV6-5
d_gene: TRBD2
abundance: .
j_gene: TRBJ2-1
CDR3aa: CASRASSGGNEQFF
CDR3nt: TGTGCCAGCAGAGCCTCTAGCGGGGGAAATGAGCAGTTCTTC